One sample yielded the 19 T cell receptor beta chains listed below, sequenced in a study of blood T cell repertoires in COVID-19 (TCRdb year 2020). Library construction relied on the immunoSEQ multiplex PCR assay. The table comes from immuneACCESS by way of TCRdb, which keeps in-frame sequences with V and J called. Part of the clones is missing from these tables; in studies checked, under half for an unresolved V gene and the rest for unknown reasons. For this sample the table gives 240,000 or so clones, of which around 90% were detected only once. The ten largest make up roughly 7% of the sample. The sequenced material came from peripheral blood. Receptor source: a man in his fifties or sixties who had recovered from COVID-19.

CDR3 nucleotides: TGTGCCAGCTCACCCCTCCATACTTCCCAAGAGACCCAGTACTTC. It specifies CASSPLHTSQETQYF. V gene TRBV18 combines with J gene TRBJ2-5; unclear D gene. The CDR3 has 15 amino acids. The ends were cut back, 3 bases at V and 1 base at J, with 12 bases in the middle. From germline, CDR1 is KGHSH and CDR2 LQKENI.

CDR3 coding DNA: TGTGCCTGGAGTGCTTACAGGGTTACCGGGGAGCTGTTTTTT. Amino acid sequence: CAWSAYRVTGELFF. This chain joins TRBV30 and TRBJ2-2; D might be TRBD1 (6 bases). The CDR3 loop spans 14 amino acids. In germline, CDR1 is GTSNPN, CDR2 SVGIG (reference sequence). V lost 1 base and J 5 bases, leaving 11 bases between the germline ends.

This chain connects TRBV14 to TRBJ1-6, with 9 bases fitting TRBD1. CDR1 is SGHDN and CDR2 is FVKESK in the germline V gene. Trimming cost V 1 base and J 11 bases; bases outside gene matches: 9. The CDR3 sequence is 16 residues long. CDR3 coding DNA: TGTGCCAGCAGCCAAGGATCCGGGACAGGGTTACCACCCCTCCACTTT. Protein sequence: CASSQGSGTGLPPLHF.

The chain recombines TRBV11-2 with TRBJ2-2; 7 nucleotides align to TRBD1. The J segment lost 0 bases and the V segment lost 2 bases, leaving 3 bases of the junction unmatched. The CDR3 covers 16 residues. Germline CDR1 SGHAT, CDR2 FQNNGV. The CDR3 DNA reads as TGTGCCAGCAGCTTAAGGACAGGCGCGAACACCGGGGAGCTGTTTTTT. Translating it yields CASSLRTGANTGELFF. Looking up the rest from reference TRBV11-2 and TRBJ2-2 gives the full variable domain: EAGVAQSPRYKIIEKRQSVAFWCNPISGHATLYWYQQILGQGPKLLIQFQNNGVVDDSQLPKDRFSAERLKGVDSTLKIQPAKLEDSAVYLCASSLRTGANTGELFFGEGSRLTVL.

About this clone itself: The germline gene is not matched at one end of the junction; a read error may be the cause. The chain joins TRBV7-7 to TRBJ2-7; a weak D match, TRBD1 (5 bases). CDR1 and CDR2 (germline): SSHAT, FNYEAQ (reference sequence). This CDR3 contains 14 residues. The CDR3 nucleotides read TGTGCCAGCAGCTTAGTGAAGGGGTCCTGCGAGCAGTACTTC. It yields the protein CASSLVKGSCEQYF.

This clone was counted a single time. The CDR3, as DNA: TGTGCCAGCTTACCTCAGGGGGCTGGTTCACCCCTCCACTTT. Translated, it gives CASLPQGAGSPLHF. This sequence joins TRBV28 and TRBJ1-6, with 8 positions matching TRBD1. CDR1 and CDR2 from the germline V gene are MDHEN and SYDVKM. There are 14 residues in the CDR3. V lost 8 bases, J lost 9 bases, and 9 bases stayed unmatched.

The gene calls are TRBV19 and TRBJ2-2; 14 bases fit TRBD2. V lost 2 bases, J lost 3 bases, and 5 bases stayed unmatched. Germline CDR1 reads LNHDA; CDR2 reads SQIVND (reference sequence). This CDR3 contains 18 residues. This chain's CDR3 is CASSIRLAGGPDTGELFF. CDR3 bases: TGTGCCAGTAGTATAAGACTAGCGGGGGGGCCGGACACCGGGGAGCTGTTTTTT.

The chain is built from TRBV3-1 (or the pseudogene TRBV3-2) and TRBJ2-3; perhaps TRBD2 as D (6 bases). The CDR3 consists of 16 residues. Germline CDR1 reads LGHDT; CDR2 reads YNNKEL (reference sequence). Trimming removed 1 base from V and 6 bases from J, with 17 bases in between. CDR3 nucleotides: TGTGCCAGCAGCCAAGGTTTGGGGGGTCTTACGGATACGCAGTATTTT. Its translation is CASSQGLGGLTDTQYF.

CDR3 DNA sequence: TGTGCCAGCAGCTCAGTAGCGGGGGGGGTCACAGATACGCAGTATTTT. It codes for CASSSVAGGVTDTQYF. The chain employs TRBV13 and TRBJ2-3; the match to TRBD2 covers 11 bases. Looked up from germline, CDR1 is PRHDT and CDR2 is FYEKMQ (reference sequence). This CDR3 has 16 amino acids. V dropped 4 bases and J dropped 2; count of bases not matched to a gene: 5. Supplemented by reference TRBV13 and TRBJ2-3, the full variable domain reads AAGVIQSPRHLIKEKRETATLKCYPIPRHDTVYWYQQGPGQDPQFLISFYEKMQSDKGSIPDRFSAQQFSDYHSELNMSSLELGDSALYFCASSSVAGGVTDTQYFGPGTRLTVL.

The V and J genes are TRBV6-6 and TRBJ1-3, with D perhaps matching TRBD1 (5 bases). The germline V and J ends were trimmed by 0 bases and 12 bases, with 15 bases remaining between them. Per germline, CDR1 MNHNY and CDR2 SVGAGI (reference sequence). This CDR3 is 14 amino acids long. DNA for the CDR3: TGTGCCAGCAGTTACTCGATGTCGCGGGACGGCATATATTTT. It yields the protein CASSYSMSRDGIYF.

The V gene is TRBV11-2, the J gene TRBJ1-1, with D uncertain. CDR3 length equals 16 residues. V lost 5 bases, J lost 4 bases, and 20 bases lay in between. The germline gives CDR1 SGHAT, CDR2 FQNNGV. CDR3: CASSRIPGNIPTEAFF. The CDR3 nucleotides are TGTGCCAGCAGCCGAATACCAGGAAACATCCCCACTGAAGCTTTCTTT.

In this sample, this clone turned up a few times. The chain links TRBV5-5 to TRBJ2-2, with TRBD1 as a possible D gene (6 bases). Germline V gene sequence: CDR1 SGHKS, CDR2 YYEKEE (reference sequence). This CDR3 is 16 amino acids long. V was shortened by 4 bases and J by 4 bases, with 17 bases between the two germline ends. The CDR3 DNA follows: TGTGCCAGCAGCGTACAGGGTGGGGGTGGCACCGGGGAGCTGTTTTTT. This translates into CASSVQGGGGTGELFF.

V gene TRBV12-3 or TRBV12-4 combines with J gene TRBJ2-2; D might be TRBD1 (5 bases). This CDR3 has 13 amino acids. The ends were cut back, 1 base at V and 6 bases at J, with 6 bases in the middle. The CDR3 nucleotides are TGTGCCAGCAGTTTAGTAGGGGCCGGGGAGCTGTTTTTT. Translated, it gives CASSLVGAGELFF.

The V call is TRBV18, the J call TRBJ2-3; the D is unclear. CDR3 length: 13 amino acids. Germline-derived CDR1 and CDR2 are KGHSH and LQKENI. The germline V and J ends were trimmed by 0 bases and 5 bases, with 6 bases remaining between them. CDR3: CASSPPVLDTQYF. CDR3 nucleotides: TGTGCCAGCTCACCACCTGTTCTAGATACGCAGTATTTT.

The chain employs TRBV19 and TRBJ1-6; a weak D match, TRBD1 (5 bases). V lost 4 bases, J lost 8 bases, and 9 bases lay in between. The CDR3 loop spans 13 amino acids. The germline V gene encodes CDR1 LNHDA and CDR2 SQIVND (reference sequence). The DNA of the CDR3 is TGTGCCAGTAGTAATCAAGGGGATTCACCCCTCCACTTT. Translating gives CASSNQGDSPLHF. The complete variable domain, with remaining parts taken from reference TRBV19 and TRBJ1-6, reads DGGITQSPKYLFRKEGQNVTLSCEQNLNHDAMYWYRQDPGQGLRLIYYSQIVNDFQKGDIAEGYSVSREKKESFPLTVTSAQKNPTAFYLCASSNQGDSPLHFGNGTRLTVT.

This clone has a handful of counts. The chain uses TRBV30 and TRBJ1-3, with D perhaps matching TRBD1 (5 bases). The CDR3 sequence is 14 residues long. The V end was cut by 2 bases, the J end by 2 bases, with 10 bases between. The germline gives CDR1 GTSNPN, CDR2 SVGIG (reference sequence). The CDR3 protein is CAWSWGRAGNTIYF. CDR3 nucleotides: TGTGCCTGGAGTTGGGGCAGGGCTGGAAACACCATATATTTT.

The CDR3 nucleotides are TGTGCCAGCAGTTACTCGATGGCGGCGGGTCCCTACGAGCAGTACTTC. This gives the protein CASSYSMAAGPYEQYF. The rearrangement uses TRBV6-2 or TRBV6-3 and TRBJ2-7, with a tentative D call TRBD2 (5 bases). The germline V and J ends were trimmed by 0 bases and 2 bases, with 14 bases remaining between them. Per germline, CDR1 MNHEY and CDR2 SVGEGT. The CDR3 has 16 amino acids.

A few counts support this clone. The CDR3 loop reads CASSPSDRGDQPQHF. The CDR3 coding sequence is TGTGCCAGCAGTCCCTCCGACAGGGGGGATCAGCCCCAGCATTTT. V gene TRBV28 combines with J gene TRBJ1-5; TRBD1 aligns across 9 bases. The CDR3 consists of 15 residues. Germline CDR1 MDHEN, CDR2 SYDVKM. V dropped 5 bases and J dropped 5; count of bases not matched to a gene: 7.

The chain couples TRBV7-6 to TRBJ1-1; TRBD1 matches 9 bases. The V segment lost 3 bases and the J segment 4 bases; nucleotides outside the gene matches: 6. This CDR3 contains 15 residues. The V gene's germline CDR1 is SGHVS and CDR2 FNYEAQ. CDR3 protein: CASSLGTGSATEAFF. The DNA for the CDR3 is TGTGCCAGCAGCTTGGGGACAGGGTCGGCCACTGAAGCTTTCTTT.